A selection of T cell receptor beta chains follows, all from one sample in a study of cytomegalovirus exposure and HLA in healthy donors. Assay used: immunoSEQ multiplex PCR; TCRdb lists only in-frame clones, some missing. The profile shows about 280,000 clones, 86% of them singletons. The sample taken for sequencing was PBMCs. The receptor set was obtained from a young woman in good health and CMV-seronegative. CDR3s include the opening cysteine and the closing phenylalanine or tryptophan. A D gene is named only where the DNA matches it firmly. Rows may omit the clone size; those that give it use once, few, many or a size class.

j_call,d_call,clone_size,v_call,cdr3_nt,cdr3_aa
TRBJ2-7,.,.,TRBV4-1,TGCGCCAGCAGCTACGGACATTTTTCCTCCTACGAGCAGTACTTC,CASSYGHFSSYEQYF
TRBJ2-7,TRBD2,.,TRBV4-1,TGCGCCAGCAGCCAAGGCGTTCGGACTAGCGGTTACGAGCAGTACTTC,CASSQGVRTSGYEQYF
TRBJ1-4,.,.,TRBV30,TGTGCCTGCTATACCGGGGAATCGGGAAAACTGTTTTTT,CACYTGESGKLFF
TRBJ1-2,.,.,TRBV28,TGTGCCAGTGACACAGGAAGTCACTATGGCTACACCTTC,CASDTGSHYGYTF
TRBJ2-7,TRBD1,.,TRBV10-1,TGCGCCAGCAGTGACAGGGGGTTAGAGGACGAGCAGTACTTC,CASSDRGLEDEQYF
TRBJ2-6,.,.,TRBV5-4,TGTGCCAGCAGCCTAGATCCAGGGGCCAACGTCCTGACTTTC,CASSLDPGANVLTF
TRBJ2-7,TRBD1,.,TRBV7-2,TGTGCCAGCAGCCCTATTGGGACAGGGGGCTACGAGCAGTACTTC,CASSPIGTGGYEQYF
TRBJ1-2,.,.,TRBV12-5,TGTGCTAGTGGTTTGGTACCGAGCGGGGCGAACTATGGCTACACCTTC,CASGLVPSGANYGYTF
TRBJ1-5,.,.,TRBV4-1,TGCGCCAGCAGCCAAGAATTACAGCGGAATCAGCCCCAGCATTTT,CASSQELQRNQPQHF
TRBJ1-4,.,.,TRBV5-1,TGCGCCAGCAGCAAAGGGGGTTACGAAAAACTGTTTTTT,CASSKGGYEKLFF
TRBJ1-2,TRBD1,once,TRBV4-1,TGCGCCAGCAGCCAAGATCGTTGGACAGGGGGTCCAAACCTCAACTATGGCTACACCTTC,CASSQDRWTGGPNLNYGYTF
TRBJ2-3,TRBD2,once,TRBV10-3,TGTGCCATCAGTCGGGGACTACTCACAGATACGCAGTATTTT,CAISRGLLTDTQYF
TRBJ2-2,TRBD2,.,TRBV30,TGTGCCTGGAGTGGAATAGCGGGAGCGTACACCGGGGAGCTGTTTTTT,CAWSGIAGAYTGELFF
TRBJ1-2,.,.,TRBV28,TGTGCCAGCAGTCCCCGGGGACAATATGTGGGCTACACCTTC,CASSPRGQYVGYTF
TRBJ1-2,TRBD1,.,TRBV13,TGTGCCAGCAGCTTAGGACAGGGGGCGCAGGGCTACACCTTC,CASSLGQGAQGYTF
TRBJ2-2,TRBD2,.,TRBV6-5,TGTGCCAGCGGCGGGAGGAACACCGGGGAGCTGTTTTTT,CASGGRNTGELFF
TRBJ1-4,TRBD1,few,TRBV7-9,TGTGCCAGCAGCTCCGACAGGGGAAGAACTAATGAAAAACTGTTTTTT,CASSSDRGRTNEKLFF
TRBJ2-7,TRBD2,.,TRBV7-7,TGTGCCAGCAGCCCTTCGGGGGGGGACTACGAGCAGTACTTC,CASSPSGGDYEQYF
TRBJ2-7,TRBD2,.,TRBV28,TGTGCCAGCAGCCGACCACTAGCGGGGGGGGACGAGCAGTACTTC,CASSRPLAGGDEQYF
TRBJ2-5,TRBD2,.,TRBV9,TGTGCCAGCAGCGTAGCTTCAGGAGCGGGGGCCTTCCAAGAGACCCAGTACTTC,CASSVASGAGAFQETQYF
TRBJ1-3,.,few,TRBV18,TGTGCCAGCTCACCGCCTCAGGGGAACACCATATATTTT,CASSPPQGNTIYF
TRBJ2-7,TRBD2,few,TRBV10-3,TGTGCCATCAGGGGGACTAGCGTCTCCTACGAGCAGTACTTC,CAIRGTSVSYEQYF
TRBJ1-1,.,.,TRBV19,TGTGCCAGTAGTATAGTTATCCTAGGAGGTAACACTGAAGCTTTCTTT,CASSIVILGGNTEAFF
TRBJ2-7,.,.,TRBV19,TGTGCCAGTAGTGTCAAAGGGGCCTCAGATTACGAGCAGTACTTC,CASSVKGASDYEQYF
TRBJ1-1,.,.,TRBV12-5,TGTGCTAGTGGGACGGGACTTGACGTAAACACTGAAGCTTTCTTT,CASGTGLDVNTEAFF
TRBJ2-3,.,once,TRBV9,TGTGCCAGCAGCCCCTGGGGGGCGGGAGTTGAGTATTTT,CASSPWGAGVEYF
TRBJ2-7,.,.,TRBV28,TGTGCCAGCAGCCCCCCCGGCGAGGGTAGCGACGAGCAGTACTTC,CASSPPGEGSDEQYF
TRBJ2-7,.,.,TRBV7-9,TGTGCCAGCAGCTTACTCCCTAGTGGATTCGAGCAGTACTTC,CASSLLPSGFEQYF
TRBJ1-2,.,.,TRBV30,TGTGCCTGGAGTATCCCTTCACAGGGAGCTAACTATGGCTACACCTTC,CAWSIPSQGANYGYTF
TRBJ1-3,TRBD1,.,TRBV11-2,TGTGCCAGCAGCTATAGGACAGGGCACTCTGGAAACACCATATATTTT,CASSYRTGHSGNTIYF
TRBJ2-5,.,.,TRBV4-1,TGCGCCAGCAGCCAACCGGACAGACAGGAGACCCAGTACTTC,CASSQPDRQETQYF
TRBJ2-7,.,.,TRBV7-2,TGTGCCAGCAGCTTACGAACAGGGAGCTCCTACGAGCAGTACTTC,CASSLRTGSSYEQYF
TRBJ2-5,TRBD1,.,TRBV28,TGTGCCAGCAGTGCTTTGACAGGGGGCGAGACCCAGTACTTC,CASSALTGGETQYF
TRBJ2-7,.,.,TRBV5-6,TGTGCCAGCAGCTTGATACAGGGCACCGAGCAGTACTTC,CASSLIQGTEQYF
TRBJ2-7,.,.,TRBV7-7,TGTGCTAGCAGCTTACTCGGCTCCTACGAGCAGTACTTC,CASSLLGSYEQYF
TRBJ2-2,.,.,TRBV2,TGTGCCAGCAGTTGGAACGGAGACACCGGGGAGCTGTTTTTT,CASSWNGDTGELFF